Shown below are 21 T cell receptor beta chains from a single sample sequenced in a study of blood T cell repertoires in COVID-19. The method was immunoSEQ multiplex PCR; TCRdb's version includes in-frame clones alone and lacks a portion of them. The data contain roughly 320,000 clones, 89% of them singletons. The sample consisted of peripheral blood. These receptors were taken from a woman in her twenties or thirties with COVID-19, enrolled during active disease.

V gene TRBV5-1 combines with J gene TRBJ1-2; D remains unclear. The CDR3 is 15 residues long. With 1 base removed from V and 5 bases from J, the gap between germline ends came to 15 bases. The germline gives CDR1 SGHRS, CDR2 YFSETQ. CDR3 sequence reads: CASSLNFGSEYGYTF. The CDR3 coding sequence is TGCGCCAGCAGCTTGAATTTCGGGAGTGAGTATGGCTACACCTTC.

The rearrangement joins TRBV27 to TRBJ1-5, with a tentative D call TRBD1 (6 bases). Germline values: CDR1 MNHEY, CDR2 SMNVEV (reference sequence). Trimming left V 5 bases short and J 3 bases short, with 11 bases between. This CDR3 comprises 14 residues. The CDR3 DNA reads as TGTGCCAGCAGTGTGACAGGAATCAATCAGCCCCAGCATTTT. It yields the protein CASSVTGINQPQHF.

This clone was seen once. The chain couples TRBV14 to TRBJ2-3; 8 positions agree with TRBD1. The CDR3 runs 16 residues. J was trimmed by 10 bases and V by 1 base; bases with no gene match: 13. Germline V gene lookup returns CDR1 SGHDN and CDR2 FVKESK. The CDR3 DNA is TGTGCCAGCAGCCAAGGCCGAGGAGGAGGACAGGGTGCGCAGTATTTT. This encodes CASSQGRGGGQGAQYF. Filled out from reference TRBV14 and TRBJ2-3, the complete variable domain reads EAGVTQFPSHSVIEKGQTVTLRCDPISGHDNLYWYRRVMGKEIKFLLHFVKESKQDESGMPNNRFLAERTGGTYSTLKVQPAELEDSGVYFCASSQGRGGGQGAQYFGPGTRLTVL.

The chain joins TRBV4-1 to TRBJ2-1; 9 bases line up with TRBD2. V was pared by 0 bases and J by 7 bases, with 13 bases of the junction left unmatched. Germline loops: CDR1 MGHRA, CDR2 YSYEKL. There are 18 residues in the CDR3. CDR3 nucleotide sequence: TGCGCCAGCAGCCAAGATGGGCGTGCGGGGGGGCCGCGAAATGAGCAGTTCTTC. Protein product: CASSQDGRAGGPRNEQFF.

V and J are TRBV4-2 and TRBJ1-1; 7 bases map to TRBD1. V shed 4 bases, J shed 0 bases, and the junction held 5 bases outside the gene matches. Germline-derived CDR1 and CDR2 are LGHNA and YNFKEQ. CDR3 length equals 15 residues. In nucleotides, the CDR3 is TGTGCCAGCAGCCGAGAGGACAGGTTGAACACTGAAGCTTTCTTT. Its translation: CASSREDRLNTEAFF.

This clone has a count of ten or more. J is TRBJ1-1 and V is TRBV10-1, with D perhaps TRBD1 (5 bases). V was pared by 0 bases and J by 6 bases, with 11 bases between. Germline CDR1 and CDR2: WNHNN and SYGVQD (reference sequence). This CDR3 region has 14 residues. The CDR3 sequence is CASSESWTRAEAFF. For the CDR3, the DNA is TGCGCCAGCAGTGAGTCGTGGACACGTGCTGAAGCTTTCTTT.

The V call is TRBV25-1, the J call TRBJ2-1; the D gene is possibly TRBD1 (6 bases). V shed 8 bases and J shed 4 bases, with 9 bases lying between them. Germline assignment: CDR1 MGHDK and CDR2 SYGVNS. The CDR3 extends over 12 amino acids. The CDR3 region is CASSTGYNEQFF. The CDR3 bases are TGTGCCAGCTCGACAGGTTACAATGAGCAGTTCTTC. Full variable domain (missing parts from reference TRBV25-1 and TRBJ2-1): EADIYQTPRYLVIGTGKKITLECSQTMGHDKMYWYQQDPGMELHLIHYSYGVNSTEKGDLSSESTVSRIRTEHFPLTLESARPSHTSQYLCASSTGYNEQFFGPGTRLTVL.

The V call is TRBV29-1, the J call TRBJ1-2; 7 nucleotides line up with TRBD1. Germline CDR1 SQVTM, CDR2 ANQGSEA. The V gene end was trimmed by 4 bases and the J gene end by 6 bases; junction bases not matched to a gene: 2. This CDR3 is 11 amino acids long. Written as DNA, the CDR3 is TGCAGCGTTGCGGGGACAGATGGCTACACCTTC. This codes for CSVAGTDGYTF.

V gene TRBV12-2 combines with J gene TRBJ2-3; the listed D gene, TRBD2, was not tested against the DNA. TRBV12-2 is tagged as a pseudogene. The CDR3 length is 18 residues. This chain's CDR3 is CASRLGTSGGKSTDTQYF. CDR3 in DNA: TGTGCAAGTCGCCTCGGGACTAGCGGGGGGAAAAGCACAGATACGCAGTATTTT.

The DNA of the CDR3 is TGTGCCAGCAGTGCTCGACAGGGTTGGGGTGAGCAGTTCTTC. Residues: CASSARQGWGEQFF. The chain couples TRBV2 to TRBJ2-1; TRBD1 matches at 7 bases. V lost 4 bases and J lost 9; bases outside the gene matches: 9. There are 14 residues in the CDR3. Germline assignment: CDR1 SNHLY and CDR2 FYNNEI.

Remarks on this clone: The sample carries other DNA sequences with the same CDR3. The chain joins TRBV19 to TRBJ2-5; the D gene is possibly TRBD1 (5 bases). The CDR3 is made up of 12 amino acids. V dropped 6 bases and J dropped 5 bases, with 10 bases sitting between them. Germline V gives CDR1 LNHDA, CDR2 SQIVND (reference sequence). The CDR3 nucleotides are TGTGCCAGTAGCGCGCCAGGGGAGACCCAGTACTTC. As protein: CASSAPGETQYF.

The chain joins TRBV7-8 to TRBJ1-3, with a weak D call TRBD1 (5 bases). Germline CDR1 and CDR2: SGHVS and FQNEAQ. The V end was cut by 5 bases, the J end by 7 bases, with 15 bases between. This CDR3 has 14 residues. In DNA, the CDR3 is TGTGCCAGCAGCCCCGCGCGGGGGGGGAACACCATATATTTT. It specifies CASSPARGGNTIYF.

This CDR3 is CATREDMNTEAFF. CDR3 nucleotide sequence: TGTGCCACCCGGGAAGACATGAACACTGAAGCTTTCTTT. The rearrangement links TRBV10-3 to TRBJ1-1; D remains unclear. Germline V gene data show CDR1 as ENHRY and CDR2 as SYGVKD. Between the trimmed V and J ends, which lost 10 bases and 0 bases, there was a span of 12 bases. The CDR3 runs to 13 residues.

The count of this clone is one. The rearrangement links TRBV3-1 (or the pseudogene TRBV3-2) to TRBJ1-5; 8 nucleotides match TRBD1. CDR3 size: 13 residues. The germline V gene encodes CDR1 LGHDT and CDR2 YNNKEL (reference sequence). Germline trimming cut 6 bases from V and 7 bases from J; bases unmatched to any gene: 5. CDR3 in DNA: TGTGCCAGCAGTTTGGACAGGGTGCAGCCCCAGCATTTT. Translating gives CASSLDRVQPQHF.

The count of this clone is one. V is TRBV7-2 and J is TRBJ1-5, with 7 nucleotides matching TRBD1. This CDR3 is built from 16 residues. The germline V gene has CDR1 SGHTA and CDR2 FQGNSA. J was trimmed by 1 base and V by 5 bases; bases with no gene match: 8. Here the CDR3 DNA reads TGTGCCAGCAGCACCGACGACAGGGCCAGCAATCAGCCCCAGCATTTT. Encoded protein: CASSTDDRASNQPQHF.

This clone was counted only a few times. The chain combines TRBV3-1 (or the pseudogene TRBV3-2) with TRBJ2-7; a possible D gene is TRBD1 (6 bases). Germline CDR1 and CDR2: LGHDT and YNNKEL (reference sequence). CDR3 length: 12 amino acids. V was pared by 4 bases and J by 6 bases, with 10 bases between. CDR3: CASSPGQSEQYF. DNA for the CDR3: TGTGCCAGCAGCCCCGGACAGAGCGAGCAGTACTTC.

V is TRBV18 and J is TRBJ1-1; a weak D match, TRBD1 (5 bases). The V gene lost 3 bases and the J gene lost 0 bases, with 11 bases spanning the gap. Looked up from germline, CDR1 is KGHSH and CDR2 is LQKENI. This CDR3 has 15 residues. In nucleotides, the CDR3 is TGTGCCAGCTCACCCTCCGACAGCTTGAACACTGAAGCTTTCTTT. Protein sequence: CASSPSDSLNTEAFF.

The chain has TRBV7-2 and TRBJ1-5; a possible D gene is TRBD1 (5 bases). The CDR3 has 13 amino acids. Germline V gene sequence: CDR1 SGHTA, CDR2 FQGNSA. The V and J ends lost 1 base and 7 bases respectively, with 8 bases between them. CDR3 DNA sequence: TGTGCCAGCAGCTTAGACAGGCAACAGCCCCAGCATTTT. Translation gives CASSLDRQQPQHF.

The chain joins TRBV5-4 to TRBJ2-5; no definite D call. This CDR3 is 13 amino acids long. Germline lookup yields CDR1 SGHNT and CDR2 YYREEE (reference sequence). V lost 7 bases, J lost 0 bases, and 10 bases lay in between. The CDR3: CASQLADQETQYF. CDR3 bases: TGTGCCAGCCAGCTTGCGGACCAAGAGACCCAGTACTTC.

The rearrangement joins TRBV28 to TRBJ1-2, with a possible D match to TRBD1 (6 bases). The germline gives CDR1 MDHEN, CDR2 SYDVKM. The CDR3 spans 14 residues. Trimming stripped 2 bases from V and 5 bases from J, with 12 bases between. The CDR3 DNA reads as TGTGCCAGCAGTTTACGGAACAGGGTTTATGGCTACACCTTC. It specifies CASSLRNRVYGYTF.

This clone was seen only once. The chain combines TRBV19 with TRBJ1-1; D gene ambiguous. CDR1 is LNHDA and CDR2 is SQIVND in the germline V gene (reference sequence). V lost 5 bases and J lost 0, with 10 bases in between. The CDR3 extends over 14 amino acids. The CDR3: CASSPRLVNTEAFF. CDR3 nucleotide sequence: TGTGCCAGTAGTCCGAGACTGGTGAACACTGAAGCTTTCTTT.